A selection of T cell receptor beta chains follows, all from one sample in a study of blood T cells in healthy people across ages. Using its own MiXCR run on the 5' RACE reads, TCRdb lists one record per CDR3 protein. The sample comprises some 760,000 distinct CDR3 sequences, around a quarter of which are singletons, and approximately 3.7% rests with the top ten. The same data also contributed to another study, on T cells of mothers and their children.

Sequencing was done on a sample of blood. These receptors all come from a boy aged 10-17 years in good health. The CDR3 runs from the conserved cysteine through the conserved F or W. Fields, in order: J gene, V gene, clone size, D gene, CDR3 DNA, CDR3 protein. The D gene is left open where the match is weak. Part of the rows lack a size; the others show once, few, many or a class for expanded clones.

>TRBJ1-4|TRBV5-8|-|-
TGTGCCAGCAGCTCAACATCCGGGACTGAAAAACTGTTTTTT
CASSSTSGTEKLFF
>TRBJ1-5|TRBV27|few|-
TGTGCCAGCAGTTTATCGATCGGTGCCAATCAGCCCCAGCATTTT
CASSLSIGANQPQHF
>TRBJ1-4|TRBV29-1|-|TRBD1
TGCAGCGTTTGGGACAGGGTGGGCGAAAAACTGTTTTTT
CSVWDRVGEKLFF
>TRBJ1-5|TRBV9|few|-
TGTGCCAGCAGCGTAGGGGGTGTAAGCAATCAGCCCCAGCATTTT
CASSVGGVSNQPQHF
>TRBJ2-5|TRBV15|few|-
TGTGCCACCGTGGGACGGGGGTCAGAGACCCAGTACTTC
CATVGRGSETQYF
>TRBJ2-7|TRBV7-9|few|-
TGTGCCAGCGGGGGCTCCGGACTGGGGTTGGACGAGCAGTACTTC
CASGGSGLGLDEQYF
>TRBJ2-2|TRBV2|-|-
TGTGCCAGCATCGTGTACGGGAGTGAGTTCTCCGGGGAGCTGTTTTTT
CASIVYGSEFSGELFF
>TRBJ2-7|TRBV29-1|few|-
TGCAGCCCCAGGGACGACTACGAGCAGTACTTC
CSPRDDYEQYF
>TRBJ2-7|TRBV6-5|-|-
TGTGCCAGCAGTTACTCGAGGGGCGACCCCTACGAGCAGTACTTC
CASSYSRGDPYEQYF
>TRBJ1-2|TRBV7-9|few|-
TGTGCCAGCAGCCGTTACGGAGGTTCGGGCTACACCTTC
CASSRYGGSGYTF
>TRBJ2-7|TRBV25-1|-|TRBD1
TGTGCCAGCAGTGAAGAGGGAAGGGGGCATGGAGAGCAGTACTTC
CASSEEGRGHGEQYF
>TRBJ2-7|TRBV20-1|few|TRBD1
TGCAGTGCTAGAGGGGACAGGGATAACGAGCAGTACTTC
CSARGDRDNEQYF
>TRBJ2-7|TRBV6-2/TRBV6-3|few|-
TGTGCCAGCAGGATCGGCCCTTCCTACGAGCAGTACTTC
CASRIGPSYEQYF
>TRBJ1-2|TRBV24-1|few|TRBD1
TGTGCCACCAGTGATTCGACAGGGGTGACTGGCTACACCTTC
CATSDSTGVTGYTF
>TRBJ2-7|TRBV28|many|TRBD1
TGTGCCAGCAGTCAATGGGACAGCAGACAGTACTTC
CASSQWDSRQYF
>TRBJ1-1|TRBV29-1|-|-
TGCAGCGTGATACAGGGCCTGAACACTGAAGCTTTCTTT
CSVIQGLNTEAFF
>TRBJ1-4|TRBV15|few|-
TGTGCCACCCCGGGGGATACTAAGAATGAAAAACTGTTTTTT
CATPGDTKNEKLFF
>TRBJ2-3|TRBV9|few|TRBD1
TGTGCCAGCAGCGTAGCTTTAGGGGGCGAGACAGATACGCAGTATTTT
CASSVALGGETDTQYF
>TRBJ2-7|TRBV28|-|TRBD1
TGTGCCAGCAGTGAAACCGGGACAGTCTCCTACGAGCAGTACTTC
CASSETGTVSYEQYF
>TRBJ2-7|TRBV12-3/TRBV12-4|-|TRBD1
TGTGCCAGCAGTTCACTTCTACCGGGACAGGGGGCTTACGAGCAGTACTTC
CASSSLLPGQGAYEQYF
>TRBJ2-2|TRBV7-8|-|-
TGTGCCAGCAGCTTAGCGGGACATGGCAACACCGGGGAGCTGTTTTTT
CASSLAGHGNTGELFF
>TRBJ2-1|TRBV6-2/TRBV6-3|few|TRBD2
TGTGCCAGCAGTTTATGGACTAGCGGGAACGATGAGCAGTTCTTC
CASSLWTSGNDEQFF
>TRBJ1-5|TRBV4-2|-|TRBD1
TGTGCCAGCAGCCAAGGTCCGGACAGGGAGGATCAGCCCCAGCATTTT
CASSQGPDREDQPQHF
>TRBJ2-7|TRBV6-5|few|-
TGTGCCAGCAGTTCTCCAGGCCGAAACCCCAACGAGCAGTACTTC
CASSSPGRNPNEQYF
>TRBJ2-3|TRBV4-1|-|-
TGCGCCAGCAGCCAAGATTTAGGCAAGGGCCACACAGATACGCAGTATTTT
CASSQDLGKGHTDTQYF
>TRBJ1-5|TRBV20-1|-|-
TGCAGTGCCGCAACTGGGACAAGTAGCAATCAGCCCCAGCATTTT
CSAATGTSSNQPQHF
>TRBJ2-3|TRBV2|few|TRBD1
TGTGCCAGCAGTCTCGACAGGGGGCTTGGCGCAGATACGCAGTATTTT
CASSLDRGLGADTQYF
>TRBJ1-2|TRBV29-1|-|TRBD1
TGCAGCGTTCCGCAAAAGACAGGGAGGAACACCTTC
CSVPQKTGRNTF
>TRBJ2-2|TRBV24-1|-|-
TGTGCCACCAGTGATCCCTTAGCAAGTGTTTCCGGGGAGCTGTTTTTT
CATSDPLASVSGELFF
>TRBJ2-1|TRBV9|-|-
TGTGCCAGCAGCCCGCATGACTTGGGGGTCCCCTCTATCTACAATGAGCAGTTCTTC
CASSPHDLGVPSIYNEQFF
>TRBJ2-7|TRBV7-2|-|TRBD2
TGTGCCAGCAGCTTACTGGGACTAGTGGAAAAAAACTACGAGCAGTACTTC
CASSLLGLVEKNYEQYF
>TRBJ2-1|TRBV7-9|-|TRBD2
TGTGCCAGCAGCTTATGGTGGCGGGGGGACTACAATGAGCAGTTCTTC
CASSLWWRGDYNEQFF
>TRBJ2-3|TRBV5-6|few|-
TGTGCCAGCAGCCAAACAGAGAGAGCAGGAGATACGCAGTATTTT
CASSQTERAGDTQYF
>TRBJ2-1|TRBV10-2|-|-
TGCGCCAGCAGTGATAAGGGGGGCTATGAGCAGTTCTTC
CASSDKGGYEQFF
>TRBJ2-5|TRBV6-6|few|-
TGTGCCAGCAAACTGACCGGGAGATACGAGCCAGAGACCCAGTACTTC
CASKLTGRYEPETQYF
>TRBJ1-2|TRBV6-2/TRBV6-3|few|-
TGTGCCAGCAGTAAGCCCTACCTGGAATATGGCTACACCTTC
CASSKPYLEYGYTF
>TRBJ2-2|TRBV7-9|few|-
TGTGCCAGCAGCTCTCCTACGAACACCGGGGAGCTGTTTTTT
CASSSPTNTGELFF
>TRBJ1-2|TRBV15|-|-
TGTGCCACCAGCAGAGTGCCCTTGGATGGCTACACCTTC
CATSRVPLDGYTF
>TRBJ2-7|TRBV12-3/TRBV12-4|few|TRBD1
TGTGCCAGCAGCAACGTAGACAGGGCCTACGAGCAGTACTTC
CASSNVDRAYEQYF
>TRBJ2-3|TRBV4-3|many|-
TGCGCCAGCAGCCAAGATTCGGGGACAGATACGCAGTATTTT
CASSQDSGTDTQYF
>TRBJ1-6|TRBV6-5|-|-
TGTGCCAGCAGTTACTCGTCGTATAATTCACCCCTCCACTTT
CASSYSSYNSPLHF
>TRBJ2-1|TRBV7-2|-|TRBD1
TGTGCCAGCAGCCCACAGGGGTCCGGGAAACAGTTCTTC
CASSPQGSGKQFF
>TRBJ2-6|TRBV12-3/TRBV12-4|-|-
TGTGCCAGCAGTCATGCTCGGCGCGTTTCTGGGGCCAACGTCCTGACTTTC
CASSHARRVSGANVLTF
>TRBJ1-4|TRBV20-1|few|-
TGCAGTGCTAGAGTGGTGGGTGCGAATGAAAAACTGTTTTTT
CSARVVGANEKLFF
>TRBJ2-1|TRBV27|-|-
TGTGCCAGCAGCCGGGGCGCAGGGATGGGCTACAATGAGCAGTTCTTC
CASSRGAGMGYNEQFF
>TRBJ2-2|TRBV20-1|-|-
TGCAGTGCTAGAGGGCGGCTGACCGGGGAGCTGTTTTTT
CSARGRLTGELFF
>TRBJ2-3|TRBV7-6|-|TRBD2
TGTGCCAGCACCGAGAAAGCGGGAGCAGATACGCAGTATTTT
CASTEKAGADTQYF
>TRBJ2-4|TRBV20-1|-|-
TGCAGTGCTAGAGAGGACCCTCTTGCGGGGAGAGCCAAAAACATTCAGTACTTC
CSAREDPLAGRAKNIQYF
>TRBJ2-3|TRBV7-9|few|TRBD2
TGTGCCAGCAGCGGCCGACTAGCGGGAGGCACAGATACGCAGTATTTT
CASSGRLAGGTDTQYF
>TRBJ1-1|TRBV29-1|-|-
TGCAGCGTTGGCGCGGGCACTGAAGCTTTCTTT
CSVGAGTEAFF
>TRBJ1-4|TRBV18|-|TRBD1
TGTGCCAGCTCACCGGGACAGGGGGACGGTCTGGTGTTTTTT
CASSPGQGDGLVFF
>TRBJ2-1|TRBV29-1|many|-
TGCAGCGTTGAAATCGGGTTGACGGTGTACAATGAGCAGTTCTTC
CSVEIGLTVYNEQFF
>TRBJ2-1|TRBV28|few|-
TGTGCCAGCAGTGCAAACTACAATGAGCAGTTCTTC
CASSANYNEQFF
>TRBJ2-5|TRBV7-3|few|-
TGTGCCAGCAGCTTAACGGACGGGGAAGAGACCCAGTACTTC
CASSLTDGEETQYF
>TRBJ2-5|TRBV20-1|few|-
TGCAGTGCTTCCTTCGGAGAGACCCAGTACTTC
CSASFGETQYF
>TRBJ2-1|TRBV12-3/TRBV12-4|-|-
TGTGCCAGTACGAGGGCCTACAATGAGCAGTTCTTC
CASTRAYNEQFF
>TRBJ2-3|TRBV7-3|-|-
TGTGCCAGCAGCCGAGGGAGTTTGACAGATACGCAGTATTTT
CASSRGSLTDTQYF
>TRBJ2-2|TRBV20-1|many|-
TGCAGTGCTAGAGGTCCGGCGGACACCGGGGAGCTGTTTTTT
CSARGPADTGELFF
>TRBJ2-3|TRBV28|-|-
TGTGCCAGCAGTTCCCCGGGTAGTCAAAGCACAGATACGCAGTATTTT
CASSSPGSQSTDTQYF